The clone carrying this T cell receptor (beta chain) was detected ten times or more. Its antigen is currently unknown. A lack of ophthalmopathy progression within 18 months defined stable Graves' hyperthyroidism. The sample comes from a study of T cells in Graves' hyperthyroidism and ophthalmopathy. Broader study findings: In the blood, most expanded thyroid clonotypes above 0.001 appeared as well.

RNA transcripts served as the template for amplifying TCR beta CDR3 regions. The HTBI set primed first-round TCR CDR3 RT-PCR. TCRdb re-derived calls from the multiplex PCR reads in MiXCR, one entry per CDR3 protein. The data show some 560,000 distinct CDR3 sequences, 15% to 19% seen once. This CDR3 comprises 14 residues. V lost 5 bases to trimming and J lost 5 bases; unmatched junction nucleotides: 8. Germline loops: CDR1 MNHNS, CDR2 SASEGT. This TCR was recovered from a woman aged 25 to 45 with Graves' hyperthyroidism. Material for sequencing was blood. This rearrangement joins TRBV6-1 to TRBJ2-5; 7 bases map to TRBD1. CDR3 bases: TGTGCCAGCAGTCCCAACAGGGACAGCGAGACCCAGTACTTC. Translation gives CASSPNRDSETQYF.